Listed here are 21 T cell receptor beta chains from one sample, sequenced in a study of beta chain features in type 1 diabetes. Expressed TCRB transcripts were sequenced because the isolated RNA had all been reverse transcribed beforehand. Here immunoSEQ multiplex PCR was the method, and the copy in TCRdb shows in-frame clones only, minus some. Among about 340,000 clones, roughly 14% were seen once, and the ten largest hold roughly 0.015%. Study observations and caveats: Moderately but significantly shorter TCRB CDR3s were found in Type 1 diabetes patients in all four CD4+ subsets.

For these receptors, no antigen is known. The material sequenced was naive CD4+ T cells from blood. These TCRs come from a woman aged 18-29 years with type 1 diabetes.

This clone has only a few counts. The gene calls are TRBV5-1 and TRBJ2-5; TRBD1 might be the D (6 bases). The CDR3 runs to 12 residues. Germline loops: CDR1 SGHRS, CDR2 YFSETQ. With 2 bases removed from V and 13 bases from J, the gap between germline ends came to 15 bases. The CDR3 nucleotides read TGCGCCAGCAGCTTATCCTGGACAGCGCTGTACTTC. Translated: CASSLSWTALYF.

This clone was detected only a few times. J is TRBJ2-1 and V is TRBV11-2, with D unclear. The CDR3 has 15 amino acids. Germline CDR1 SGHAT, CDR2 FQNNGV. V lost 5 bases and J 0 bases, leaving 11 bases between the germline ends. The CDR3 loop is CASSRLSGSYNEQFF. The CDR3 DNA reads TGTGCCAGCAGCCGCTTATCCGGCTCCTACAATGAGCAGTTCTTC. The entire variable domain, with the rest obtained from reference TRBV11-2 and TRBJ2-1, is as follows: EAGVAQSPRYKIIEKRQSVAFWCNPISGHATLYWYQQILGQGPKLLIQFQNNGVVDDSQLPKDRFSAERLKGVDSTLKIQPAKLEDSAVYLCASSRLSGSYNEQFFGPGTRLTVL.

The rearrangement links TRBV19 to TRBJ2-1; 9 bases match TRBD2. J gave up 10 bases and V 4 bases, and 11 bases lay outside the gene matches. The CDR3 is made up of 15 amino acids. Germline-derived CDR1 and CDR2 are LNHDA and SQIVND (reference sequence). The CDR3 spells CASSNYAGGPLEQFF. CDR3 sequence (DNA): TGTGCCAGTAGTAATTATGCGGGAGGGCCATTAGAGCAGTTCTTC.

This clone turned up a few times. The chain combines TRBV9 with TRBJ2-1; 8 bases are a match to TRBD1. V was pared by 4 bases and J by 3 bases, with 3 bases of the junction left unmatched. This CDR3 spans 14 amino acids. CDR1 is SGDLS and CDR2 is YYNGEE in the germline V gene. CDR3 in DNA: TGTGCCAGCAGCCGGACAGGGATCTACAATGAGCAGTTCTTC. Protein product: CASSRTGIYNEQFF.

This chain links TRBV4-2 with TRBJ1-5; TRBD1 might be the D (5 bases). This CDR3 is built from 17 residues. V lost 0 bases, J lost 1 base, and 13 bases lay in between. Germline CDR1 LGHNA, CDR2 YNFKEQ. CDR3 residues: CASSQDPGQKSNQPQHF. Here the CDR3 DNA reads TGTGCCAGCAGCCAAGATCCAGGGCAGAAGAGCAATCAGCCCCAGCATTTT.

The V and J genes are TRBV5-1 and TRBJ2-2; D is perhaps TRBD2 (6 bases). Deletions cut 5 bases from V and 1 base from J, with 9 bases between. The CDR3 has 14 amino acids. Germline values: CDR1 SGHRS, CDR2 YFSETQ. CDR3: CASSGSGNTGELFF. The CDR3 DNA sequence: TGCGCCAGCAGTGGTAGCGGGAACACCGGGGAGCTGTTTTTT. Combining the CDR3 with reference TRBV5-1 and TRBJ2-2 gives the whole variable domain KAGVTQTPRYLIKTRGQQVTLSCSPISGHRSVSWYQQTPGQGLQFLFEYFSETQRNKGNFPGRFSGRQFSNSRSEMNVSTLELGDSALYLCASSGSGNTGELFFGEGSRLTVL.

This clone was counted a few times. V usage is TRBV30 and J usage is TRBJ2-5; the D gene is possibly TRBD1 (6 bases). V lost 4 bases to trimming and J lost 4 bases, with 22 bases between them. Germline V gives CDR1 GTSNPN, CDR2 SVGIG (reference sequence). This CDR3 region has 16 residues. The CDR3: CAWNKMGADGRETQYF. The CDR3 nucleotides are TGTGCCTGGAACAAAATGGGGGCAGATGGACGAGAGACCCAGTACTTC.

This chain links TRBV29-1 with TRBJ2-5; 9 bases match TRBD1. The V segment lost 6 bases and the J segment 5 bases; nucleotides outside the gene matches: 7. CDR1 is SQVTM and CDR2 is ANQGSEA in the germline V gene. The CDR3 totals 13 residues. In nucleotides, the CDR3 is TGCAGCGTGATACAGGGGGCAGGGGAGACCCAGTACTTC. This sequence encodes CSVIQGAGETQYF. Drawing the rest from reference TRBV29-1 and TRBJ2-5, the complete variable domain is SAVISQKPSRDICQRGTSLTIQCQVDSQVTMMFWYRQQPGQSLTLIATANQGSEATYESGFVIDKFPISRPNLTFSTLTVSNMSPEDSSIYLCSVIQGAGETQYFGPGTRLLVL.

V usage is TRBV6-1 and J usage is TRBJ1-1; possibly TRBD1 for D (5 bases). The germline V gene has CDR1 MNHNS and CDR2 SASEGT. V was clipped by 3 bases and J by 1 base, with 12 bases between them. This CDR3 has 15 amino acids. The CDR3 loop reads CASSDPRGKNTEAFF. The CDR3 DNA follows: TGTGCCAGCAGTGACCCTCGGGGGAAGAACACTGAAGCTTTCTTT.

This clone has more than one count but fewer than ten. The V and J genes are TRBV28 and TRBJ2-2; TRBD1 agrees at 10 bases. CDR3 length: 18 amino acids. The junction had 10 bases not matched to a gene; V was cut back by 6 bases and J by 0 bases. Per the germline V gene, CDR1 is MDHEN and CDR2 is SYDVKM. The CDR3 nucleotides are TGTGCCAGCAGACCCGAGACAGGGGGCATTGCGAACACCGGGGAGCTGTTTTTT. Residues: CASRPETGGIANTGELFF.

V is TRBV7-9 and J is TRBJ2-3, with 11 bases lining up with TRBD1. Germline lookup yields CDR1 SEHNR and CDR2 FQNEAQ (reference sequence). The J segment lost 7 bases and the V segment lost 5 bases, leaving 17 bases of the junction unmatched. The CDR3 extends over 18 amino acids. The CDR3 bases are TGTGCCAGCAGCCCCCGGACAGGGGGCTCGGGAAGTCTCTATACGCAGTATTTT. Protein sequence: CASSPRTGGSGSLYTQYF.

This clone showed up just a few times. This chain links TRBV6-5 with TRBJ2-1, with D possibly matching TRBD2 (6 bases). The CDR3 loop spans 13 amino acids. Per the germline V gene, CDR1 is MNHEY and CDR2 is SVGAGI. V lost 7 bases to trimming and J lost 8 bases, with 15 bases between them. CDR3 in DNA: TGTGCCAGCAAGACAGCGGGTAGATATGAGCAGTTCTTC. The encoded protein is CASKTAGRYEQFF.

The chain is built from TRBV25-1 and TRBJ1-5, with D perhaps TRBD1 (5 bases). The V gene's germline CDR1 is MGHDK and CDR2 SYGVNS. V was clipped by 6 bases and J by 2 bases, with 8 bases between them. The CDR3 extends over 13 amino acids. The CDR3 DNA reads TGTGCCAGCAGCAGGGAGGGCAATCAGCCCCAGCATTTT. This encodes CASSREGNQPQHF.

The gene calls are TRBV5-1 and TRBJ2-7, with D perhaps TRBD2 (5 bases). Between the trimmed V and J ends, which lost 0 bases and 5 bases, there was a span of 15 bases. The germline gives CDR1 SGHRS, CDR2 YFSETQ. CDR3 length: 15 residues. The CDR3 nucleotides read TGCGCCAGCAGCTTGGCGGGTAGCGCCGGGGACGAGCAGTACTTC. It yields the protein CASSLAGSAGDEQYF. Together with reference TRBV5-1 and TRBJ2-7, the CDR3 gives the full variable domain: KAGVTQTPRYLIKTRGQQVTLSCSPISGHRSVSWYQQTPGQGLQFLFEYFSETQRNKGNFPGRFSGRQFSNSRSEMNVSTLELGDSALYLCASSLAGSAGDEQYFGPGTRLTVT.

The chain uses TRBV5-1 and TRBJ1-5; D perhaps matches TRBD1 (5 bases). The CDR3 totals 14 residues. Germline CDR1 is SGHRS and CDR2 is YFSETQ. Trimming removed 4 bases at V and 0 bases at J, with 8 bases between. The CDR3 DNA sequence: TGCGCCAGCAGCCCGGACATTAGCAATCAGCCCCAGCATTTT. Amino acid sequence: CASSPDISNQPQHF.

This clone has only a few counts. The chain combines TRBV19 with TRBJ2-2; 10 bases line up with TRBD1. Losses at the gene ends were 4 bases for V and 4 bases for J; bases not matched to a gene: 3. CDR3 size: 15 residues. Germline V gene data show CDR1 as LNHDA and CDR2 as SQIVND (reference sequence). This CDR3 reads CASSTGTGVTGELFF. CDR3 coding DNA: TGTGCCAGTAGTACCGGGACAGGGGTCACCGGGGAGCTGTTTTTT. The complete variable domain, with remaining parts taken from reference TRBV19 and TRBJ2-2, reads DGGITQSPKYLFRKEGQNVTLSCEQNLNHDAMYWYRQDPGQGLRLIYYSQIVNDFQKGDIAEGYSVSREKKESFPLTVTSAQKNPTAFYLCASSTGTGVTGELFFGEGSRLTVL.

The rearrangement uses TRBV30 and TRBJ1-1; maybe TRBD1 (5 bases). This CDR3 region has 13 residues. Trimming left V 4 bases short and J 1 base short, with 10 bases between. Germline V lookup: CDR1 GTSNPN, CDR2 SVGIG (reference sequence). The CDR3 nucleotides read TGTGCCTGGAACCGGGACTCGAACACTGAAGCTTTCTTT. It is translated as CAWNRDSNTEAFF.

The rearrangement links TRBV7-9 to TRBJ2-4, with D tentatively TRBD1 (6 bases). The CDR3 spans 15 residues. Germline assignment: CDR1 SEHNR and CDR2 FQNEAQ (reference sequence). Trimming pared 1 base from V and 8 bases from J, leaving 15 bases between. The CDR3 loop is CASSLGLGGRDIQYF. The CDR3, as DNA: TGTGCCAGCAGCTTAGGATTAGGGGGTCGGGACATTCAGTACTTC.

This clone was counted a few times. This chain joins TRBV11-3 and TRBJ1-1, with D possibly matching TRBD1 (6 bases). CDR3 size: 14 residues. Germline V lookup: CDR1 SGHNT, CDR2 YENEEA. V was shortened by 8 bases and J by 4 bases, with 17 bases between the two germline ends. The CDR3 here is CASFRREGGTEAFF. CDR3 bases: TGTGCCAGCTTCCGCCGGGAAGGGGGCACTGAAGCTTTCTTT. Combining the CDR3 with reference TRBV11-3 and TRBJ1-1 gives the whole variable domain EAGVVQSPRYKIIEKKQPVAFWCNPISGHNTLYWYLQNLGQGPELLIRYENEEAVDDSQLPKDRFSAERLKGVDSTLKIQPAELGDSAVYLCASFRREGGTEAFFGQGTRLTVV.

This clone was seen a few times. The chain combines TRBV6-1 with TRBJ2-1; 8 bases are a match to TRBD1. CDR1 and CDR2 (germline): MNHNS, SASEGT. The ends lost 6 bases at V and 5 bases at J; junction bases unmatched: 6. The CDR3 is 14 amino acids. The CDR3 reads CASSGRQGNNEQFF. The CDR3 DNA follows: TGTGCCAGCAGCGGTAGACAGGGGAACAATGAGCAGTTCTTC.

This clone was picked up a small number of times. The genes are TRBV27 and TRBJ2-1, with 7 positions matching TRBD1. Trimming took 6 bases from V and 1 from J; bases not matched to a gene: 12. Per the germline V gene, CDR1 is MNHEY and CDR2 is SMNVEV (reference sequence). This CDR3 region has 17 residues. As DNA, the CDR3 is TGTGCCAGCAGCCTGGGGGTCAGGGGGTCTTCCTACAATGAGCAGTTCTTC. It yields the protein CASSLGVRGSSYNEQFF.